The text below deals with one T cell receptor (beta chain). The length of the CDR3 is 17 residues. CDR1 is SNHLY, CDR2 FYNNEI, per germline. The V and J ends lost 5 bases and 2 bases, in that order; junction bases with no gene match: 11. The data derive from a study of cytomegalovirus exposure and HLA in healthy donors. The PCR was carried out with 60 Vbeta primers and 13 Jbeta primers. Some clones are missing from TCRdb's copy, which holds only in-frame ones; the method was immunoSEQ multiplex PCR. The table lists about 180,000 clones, 60% to 85% of them singletons. The sequence was collected from a man aged 18-30 years in good health and CMV-seronegative. The chain uses TRBV2 and TRBJ1-2; TRBD1 matches at 10 bases. Sequencing input: PBMCs. The CDR3 reads CASSLDRGKETNYGYTF. DNA of the CDR3: TGTGCCAGCAGTTTGGACAGGGGGAAAGAAACCAACTATGGCTACACCTTC.